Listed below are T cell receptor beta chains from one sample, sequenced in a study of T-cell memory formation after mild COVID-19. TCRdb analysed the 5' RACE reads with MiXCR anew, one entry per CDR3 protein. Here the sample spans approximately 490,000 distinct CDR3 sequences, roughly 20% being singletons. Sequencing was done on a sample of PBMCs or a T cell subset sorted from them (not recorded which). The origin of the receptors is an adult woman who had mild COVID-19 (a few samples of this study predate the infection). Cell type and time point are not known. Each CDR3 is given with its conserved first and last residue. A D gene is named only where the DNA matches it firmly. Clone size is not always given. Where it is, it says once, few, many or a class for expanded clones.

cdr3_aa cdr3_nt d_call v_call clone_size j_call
CASRRIRENEQYF TGCGCCAGCAGAAGGATACGAGAGAACGAGCAGTACTTC - TRBV5-1 few TRBJ2-7
CASSLEGGSTEAFF TGTGCCAGCAGCTTAGAGGGTGGGAGCACTGAAGCTTTCTTT - TRBV7-9 - TRBJ1-1
CASSFGTIQETQYF TGCGCCAGCAGCTTCGGGACTATCCAAGAGACCCAGTACTTC TRBD2 TRBV5-1 few TRBJ2-5
CASSLPPGQGSGEQYF TGTGCCAGCAGTCTCCCCCCGGGACAGGGGTCTGGCGAGCAGTACTTC TRBD1 TRBV12-3/TRBV12-4 - TRBJ2-7
CASSSGSPTGELFF TGTGCCAGCAGCTCCGGATCGCCCACCGGGGAGCTGTTTTTT - TRBV7-3 few TRBJ2-2
CASSSHSTDTQYF TGTGCCAGCAGCAGTCATAGCACAGATACGCAGTATTTT - TRBV27 many TRBJ2-3
CAWRGTAAGAFF TGTGCCTGGAGGGGGACGGCTGCAGGAGCTTTCTTT - TRBV30 few TRBJ1-1
CASSLDWQNYNSPLHF TGTGCCAGCAGCTTGGATTGGCAGAACTATAATTCACCCCTCCACTTT - TRBV5-5 - TRBJ1-6
CASSLDRGWPGRELFF TGTGCCAGCAGCTTGGATAGAGGGTGGCCTGGCCGGGAGCTGTTTTTT - TRBV5-5 - TRBJ2-2
CASSASVAGVGNEQFF TGTGCCAGCAGTGCGTCCGTAGCGGGAGTTGGGAATGAGCAGTTCTTC TRBD2 TRBV25-1 few TRBJ2-1
CASSQDRGAVGNQPQHF TGCGCCAGCAGCCAAGATAGAGGGGCAGTAGGGAATCAGCCCCAGCATTTT - TRBV4-1 few TRBJ1-5
CASSLGTGPEAFF TGTGCCAGCAGCTTGGGGACCGGGCCCGAAGCTTTCTTT - TRBV5-6 - TRBJ1-1
CSASFATGGYSGTGELFF TGCAGTGCTAGTTTTGCGACAGGGGGTTATTCGGGCACCGGGGAGCTGTTTTTT TRBD1 TRBV20-1 - TRBJ2-2
CASSLTWTSGGYNEQFF TGCGCCAGCAGCTTGACTTGGACTAGCGGGGGGTACAATGAGCAGTTCTTC TRBD2 TRBV5-1 - TRBJ2-1
CASSFGGGNGYTF TGTGCCAGCAGCTTCGGCGGGGGGAATGGCTACACCTTC - TRBV7-3 many TRBJ1-2
CASSQVLAADTQYF TGCGCCAGCAGCCAAGTACTAGCGGCAGATACGCAGTATTTT TRBD2 TRBV4-1 many TRBJ2-3
CASSDSWGAGGYTF TGTGCCAGCAGTGACTCGTGGGGGGCCGGGGGCTACACCTTC - TRBV6-4 few TRBJ1-2
CSAPGQGELSGANVLTF TGCAGTGCGCCCGGACAGGGGGAGCTTTCTGGGGCCAACGTCCTGACTTTC TRBD1 TRBV20-1 few TRBJ2-6
CASTLRPGTGMNTEAFF TGTGCCAGCACTCTACGCCCCGGGACAGGCATGAACACTGAAGCTTTCTTT TRBD1 TRBV27 few TRBJ1-1
CASSSPGVSEGYTF TGTGCCAGCAGCTCTCCGGGGGTTTCGGAGGGCTACACCTTC - TRBV7-9 - TRBJ1-2
CASSLEISAPLHF TGTGCCAGCAGCTTGGAGATTTCGGCACCCCTCCACTTT - TRBV5-5 few TRBJ1-6
CASSLGGMDMYTEAFF TGTGCCAGCAGCTTAGGAGGCATGGATATGTACACTGAAGCTTTCTTT - TRBV7-6 - TRBJ1-1
CASGAAGRNEQFF TGTGCCAGCGGGGCGGCGGGAAGGAATGAGCAGTTCTTC - TRBV7-2 many TRBJ2-1
CASSTGAAYNEQFF TGTGCCAGCAGTACAGGGGCGGCCTACAATGAGCAGTTCTTC TRBD1 TRBV6-1 few TRBJ2-1
CASSITRTGVGYGYTF TGTGCCAGCAGCATCACTCGGACAGGGGTTGGCTATGGCTACACCTTC TRBD1 TRBV5-5 - TRBJ1-2
CASSLNGGDYNEQFF TGTGCCAGCAGTTTGAACGGGGGGGACTACAATGAGCAGTTCTTC TRBD2 TRBV27 few TRBJ2-1
CASSPITAPRTGNTEAFF TGTGCCAGCTCACCAATAACAGCTCCGAGGACAGGAAACACTGAAGCTTTCTTT TRBD1 TRBV18 few TRBJ1-1
CASSSPGTGNNYGYTF TGCGCCAGCAGTTCCCCCGGGACAGGGAACAACTATGGCTACACCTTC TRBD1 TRBV5-1 few TRBJ1-2
CASRFGLETGELFF TGTGCCAGCAGATTTGGACTAGAAACCGGGGAGCTGTTTTTT TRBD2 TRBV4-2 - TRBJ2-2
CAIRTSGGAPDTQYF TGTGCCATCAGGACTAGCGGGGGGGCCCCAGATACGCAGTATTTT TRBD2 TRBV10-3 few TRBJ2-3
CASRPDRSKTGQETQYF TGTGCCAGCAGACCGGACAGGTCTAAAACCGGGCAAGAGACCCAGTACTTC TRBD1 TRBV7-6 - TRBJ2-5
CASSLGAGGSSDTQYF TGTGCCAGCAGCTTAGGGGCAGGTGGTTCATCAGATACGCAGTATTTT - TRBV7-3 few TRBJ2-3
CAISVGMSGTSAPYEQYF TGTGCCATCAGTGTCGGGATGTCCGGGACTAGCGCACCTTACGAGCAGTACTTC TRBD2 TRBV10-3 - TRBJ2-7
CASSFRSVSGANVLTF TGTGCCAGCAGTTTTCGATCGGTCTCTGGGGCCAACGTCCTGACTTTC - TRBV12-3/TRBV12-4 - TRBJ2-6
CASSLAPATMNTEAFF TGCGCCAGCAGCTTGGCGCCAGCTACCATGAACACTGAAGCTTTCTTT - TRBV5-1 - TRBJ1-1
CSASPGQGNGYTF TGCAGCGCTAGCCCGGGACAGGGTAATGGCTACACCTTC TRBD1 TRBV29-1 many TRBJ1-2
CSVGQGSGTTQYF TGCAGCGTGGGACAGGGGTCTGGAACGACCCAGTACTTC TRBD1 TRBV29-1 few TRBJ2-5
CATSEGSSGANVLTF TGTGCCACCAGTGAGGGAAGCTCTGGGGCCAACGTCCTGACTTTC - TRBV24-1 few TRBJ2-6
CASSSAGTGGRETQYF TGTGCCAGCAGTTCTGCCGGGACAGGGGGCCGAGAGACCCAGTACTTC TRBD1 TRBV6-5 - TRBJ2-5
CASTETGGKAGANVLTF TGTGCCAGCACCGAGACAGGGGGCAAGGCTGGGGCCAACGTCCTGACTTTC TRBD1 TRBV7-6 once TRBJ2-6
CASSTRTSGRNGELFF TGTGCCAGCTCAACTCGGACTAGCGGGAGGAACGGGGAGCTGTTTTTT TRBD2 TRBV18 few TRBJ2-2
CASSGLTGPPEAFF TGCGCCAGCAGCGGGTTGACAGGGCCCCCTGAAGCTTTCTTT TRBD1 TRBV5-1 few TRBJ1-1
CASSFGGRKETQYF TGCGCCAGCAGCTTCGGCGGGAGGAAAGAGACCCAGTACTTC TRBD2 TRBV5-1 few TRBJ2-5
CASSPDSGTVRGDTQYF TGTGCCAGCAGCCCTGACTCTGGGACAGTTCGAGGAGATACGCAGTATTTT TRBD1 TRBV9 - TRBJ2-3
CASSLRGQGYEQYF TGTGCCAGCAGTTTAAGGGGACAGGGCTACGAGCAGTACTTC TRBD1 TRBV12-3/TRBV12-4 - TRBJ2-7
CASTPGGFAPTDTQYF TGTGCCAGCACCCCGGGGGGGTTCGCTCCCACAGATACGCAGTATTTT TRBD2 TRBV7-2 few TRBJ2-3
CASSLVLDPQQFF TGCGCCAGCAGCTTGGTGTTGGATCCTCAGCAGTTCTTC - TRBV5-1 few TRBJ2-1
CASSDGASRTGELFF TGCGCCAGCAGCGACGGGGCCTCGAGGACCGGGGAGCTGTTTTTT - TRBV5-1 few TRBJ2-2
CASSDRGFYEQYF TGTGCCAGCAGCGACCGGGGGTTCTACGAGCAGTACTTC - TRBV7-9 - TRBJ2-7
CATSDPDRASSYNEQFF TGTGCCACCAGTGACCCAGACAGGGCGAGCTCCTACAATGAGCAGTTCTTC TRBD1 TRBV24-1 few TRBJ2-1
CSASRGGASAKNIQYF TGCAGTGCTAGTCGTGGGGGGGCGTCTGCCAAAAACATTCAGTACTTC - TRBV20-1 - TRBJ2-4
CASSLGVQRTDTQYF TGTGCCAGCAGCTTAGGGGTCCAGCGCACAGATACGCAGTATTTT - TRBV7-9 - TRBJ2-3
CASGELFF TGTGCAAGTGGGGAGCTGTTTTTT - TRBV7-8 - TRBJ2-2
CASSQGVPPRDEQYF TGTGCCAGCAGCCAAGGAGTCCCGCCGAGGGACGAGCAGTACTTC - TRBV4-2 - TRBJ2-7
CASSPDLAGGYEQYF TGTGCCAGCAGTCCAGACCTAGCGGGGGGCTACGAGCAGTACTTC TRBD2 TRBV9 few TRBJ2-7
CASSQGRQYEQYF TGTGCCAGCAGCCAAGGAAGACAGTACGAGCAGTACTTC - TRBV14 few TRBJ2-7
CASSLGQGLNSPLHF TGTGCCAGCAGCTTGGGCCAGGGCTTGAATTCACCCCTCCACTTT - TRBV5-4 - TRBJ1-6
CASSLNRAPYEQYF TGTGCCAGCAGCTTGAACAGAGCACCCTACGAGCAGTACTTC - TRBV5-4 - TRBJ2-7
CASSLDGTSSNTQYF TGCGCCAGCAGCTTGGATGGGACTAGCAGCAATACGCAGTATTTT TRBD2 TRBV5-1 few TRBJ2-3